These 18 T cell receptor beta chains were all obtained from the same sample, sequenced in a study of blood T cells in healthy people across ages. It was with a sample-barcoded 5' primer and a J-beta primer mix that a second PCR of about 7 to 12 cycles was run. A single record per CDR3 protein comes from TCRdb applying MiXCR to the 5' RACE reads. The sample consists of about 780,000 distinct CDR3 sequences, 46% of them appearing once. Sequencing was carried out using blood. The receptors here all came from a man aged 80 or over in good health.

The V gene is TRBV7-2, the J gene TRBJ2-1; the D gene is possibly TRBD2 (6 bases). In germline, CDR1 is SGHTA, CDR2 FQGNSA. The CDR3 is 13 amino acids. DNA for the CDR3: TGTGCAACCCGGGGCGGGGAATACAATGAGCAGTTCTTC. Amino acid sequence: CATRGGEYNEQFF.

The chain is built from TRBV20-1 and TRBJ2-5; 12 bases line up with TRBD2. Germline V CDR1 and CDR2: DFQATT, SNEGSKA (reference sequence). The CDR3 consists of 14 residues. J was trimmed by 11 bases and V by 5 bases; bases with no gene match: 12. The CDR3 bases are TGCAGTGCTTCCCTAGCGGGAGGGCCAGGGGAGCAGTACTTC. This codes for CSASLAGGPGEQYF.

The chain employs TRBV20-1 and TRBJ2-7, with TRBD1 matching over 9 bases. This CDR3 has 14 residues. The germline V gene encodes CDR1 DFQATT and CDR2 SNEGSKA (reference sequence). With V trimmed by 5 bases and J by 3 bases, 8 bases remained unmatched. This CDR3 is CSAGGTGLFYEQYF. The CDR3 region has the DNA TGCAGTGCTGGGGGGACAGGGTTATTCTACGAGCAGTACTTC.

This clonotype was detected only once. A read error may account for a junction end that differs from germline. This CDR3 reads CASSYRAGQVYGHTF. For the CDR3, the DNA is TGTGCCAGCAGTTACCGTGCGGGTCAGGTCTATGGCCACACCTTC. V gene TRBV6-2 or TRBV6-3 combines with J gene TRBJ1-2, with D unresolved. The CDR3 spans 15 residues. CDR1 and CDR2 (germline): MNHEY, SVGEGT.

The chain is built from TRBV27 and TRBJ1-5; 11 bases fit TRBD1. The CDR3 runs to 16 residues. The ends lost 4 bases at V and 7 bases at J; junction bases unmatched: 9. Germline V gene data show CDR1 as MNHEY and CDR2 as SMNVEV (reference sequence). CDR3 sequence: CASSSRTGGVGQPQHF. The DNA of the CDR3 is TGTGCCAGCAGTTCGCGGACAGGGGGCGTTGGACAGCCCCAGCATTTT.

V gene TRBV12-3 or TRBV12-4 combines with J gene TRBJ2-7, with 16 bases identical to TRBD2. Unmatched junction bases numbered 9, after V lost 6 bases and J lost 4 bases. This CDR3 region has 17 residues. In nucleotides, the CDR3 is TGTGCCAGCAGCTCGGGACTAGCGGGAGGGGTTGGGTACGAGCAGTACTTC. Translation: CASSSGLAGGVGYEQYF.

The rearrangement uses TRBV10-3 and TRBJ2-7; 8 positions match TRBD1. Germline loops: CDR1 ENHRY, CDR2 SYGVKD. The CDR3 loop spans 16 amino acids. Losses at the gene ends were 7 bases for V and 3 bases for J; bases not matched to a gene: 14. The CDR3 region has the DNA TGTGCCATCACCACAGGACAGGGACCAGGAGTCTACGAGCAGTACTTC. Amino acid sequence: CAITTGQGPGVYEQYF.

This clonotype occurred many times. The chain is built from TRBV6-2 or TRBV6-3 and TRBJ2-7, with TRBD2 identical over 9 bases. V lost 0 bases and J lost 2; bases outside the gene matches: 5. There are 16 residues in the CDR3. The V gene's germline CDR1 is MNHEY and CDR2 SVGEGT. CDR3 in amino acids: CASSYSRASGAYEQYF. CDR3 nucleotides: TGTGCCAGCAGTTACTCCCGGGCTAGCGGGGCCTACGAGCAGTACTTC.

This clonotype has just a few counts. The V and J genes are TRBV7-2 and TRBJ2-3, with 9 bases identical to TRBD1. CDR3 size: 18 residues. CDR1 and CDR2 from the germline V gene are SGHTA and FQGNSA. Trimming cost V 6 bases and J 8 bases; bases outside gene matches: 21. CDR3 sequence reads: CASSQRSGTGNLVGTQYF. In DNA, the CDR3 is TGTGCCAGCAGTCAAAGATCCGGGACAGGGAACTTAGTGGGTACGCAGTATTTT.

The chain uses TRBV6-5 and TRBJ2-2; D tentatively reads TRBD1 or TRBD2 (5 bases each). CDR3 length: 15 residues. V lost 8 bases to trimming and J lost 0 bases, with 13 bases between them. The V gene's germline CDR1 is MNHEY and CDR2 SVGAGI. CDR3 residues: CASRTGTSNTGELFF. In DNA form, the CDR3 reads TGTGCCAGCCGGACCGGGACCTCGAACACCGGGGAGCTGTTTTTT.

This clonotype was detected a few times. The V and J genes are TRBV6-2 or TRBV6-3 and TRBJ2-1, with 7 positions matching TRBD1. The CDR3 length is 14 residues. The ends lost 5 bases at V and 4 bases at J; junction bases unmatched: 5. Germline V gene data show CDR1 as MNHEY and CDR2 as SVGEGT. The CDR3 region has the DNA TGTGCCAGCAGTCCACAGGGGACATACAATGAGCAGTTCTTC. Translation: CASSPQGTYNEQFF.

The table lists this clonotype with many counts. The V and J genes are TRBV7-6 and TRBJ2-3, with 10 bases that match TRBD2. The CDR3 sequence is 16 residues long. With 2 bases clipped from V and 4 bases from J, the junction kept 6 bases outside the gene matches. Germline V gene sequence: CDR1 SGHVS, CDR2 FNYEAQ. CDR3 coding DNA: TGTGCCAGCAGCTTACTAGCGGGAGTTAGTTCAGATACGCAGTATTTT. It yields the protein CASSLLAGVSSDTQYF. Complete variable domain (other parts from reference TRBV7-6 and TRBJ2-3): GAGVSQSPRYKVTKRGQDVALRCDPISGHVSLYWYRQALGQGPEFLTYFNYEAQQDKSGLPNDRFSAERPEGSISTLTIQRTEQRDSAMYRCASSLLAGVSSDTQYFGPGTRLTVL.

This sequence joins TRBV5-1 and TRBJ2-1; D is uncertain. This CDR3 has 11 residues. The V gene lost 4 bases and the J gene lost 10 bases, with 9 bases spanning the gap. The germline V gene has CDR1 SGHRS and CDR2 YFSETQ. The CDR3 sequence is CASSPQTEQFF. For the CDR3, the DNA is TGCGCCAGCAGCCCACAAACGGAGCAGTTCTTC.

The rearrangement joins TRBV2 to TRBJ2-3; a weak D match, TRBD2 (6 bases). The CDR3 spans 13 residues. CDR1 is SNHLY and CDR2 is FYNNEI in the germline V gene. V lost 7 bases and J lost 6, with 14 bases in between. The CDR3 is CASIEGRGDTQYF. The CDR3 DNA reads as TGTGCCAGCATAGAAGGCCGGGGGGATACGCAGTATTTT.

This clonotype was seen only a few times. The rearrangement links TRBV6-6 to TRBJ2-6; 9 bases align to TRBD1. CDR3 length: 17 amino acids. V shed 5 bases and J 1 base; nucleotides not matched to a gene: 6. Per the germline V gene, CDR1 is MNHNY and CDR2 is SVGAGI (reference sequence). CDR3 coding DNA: TGTGCCAGCAGTCCTGGGACAGGGTATTCTGGGGCCAACGTCCTGACTTTC. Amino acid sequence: CASSPGTGYSGANVLTF.

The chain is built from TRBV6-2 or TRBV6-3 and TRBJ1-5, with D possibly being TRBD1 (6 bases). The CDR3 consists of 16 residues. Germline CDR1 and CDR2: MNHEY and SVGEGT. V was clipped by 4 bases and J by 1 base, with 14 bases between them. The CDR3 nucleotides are TGTGCCAGCAGTTCCTTTAATCAGGGGAGCAATCAGCCCCAGCATTTT. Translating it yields CASSSFNQGSNQPQHF.

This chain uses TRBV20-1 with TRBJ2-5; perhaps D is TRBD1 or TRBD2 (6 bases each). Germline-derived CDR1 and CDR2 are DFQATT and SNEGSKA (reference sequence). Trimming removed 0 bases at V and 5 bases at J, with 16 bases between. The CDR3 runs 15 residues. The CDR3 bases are TGCAGTGCTAGAGATCGACCCGGGGGCCGGGAGACCCAGTACTTC. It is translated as CSARDRPGGRETQYF.

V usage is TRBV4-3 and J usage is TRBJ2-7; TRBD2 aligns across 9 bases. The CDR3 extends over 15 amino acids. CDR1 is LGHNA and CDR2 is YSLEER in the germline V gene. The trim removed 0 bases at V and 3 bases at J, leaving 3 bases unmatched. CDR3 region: CASSQDASGDYEQYF. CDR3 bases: TGCGCCAGCAGCCAAGATGCTAGCGGGGACTACGAGCAGTACTTC.